This TCR beta chain was sequenced in a study of T-cell reconstitution after alpha-beta-depleted transplantation in children. Unique molecular identifiers tagged the TCRbeta library. One entry per CDR3 protein results from TCRdb running MiXCR on the PCR reads. The sample contains about 610,000 distinct CDR3 sequences, over 9.5% of which appear only once. This clonotype was seen many times. The sequencing used PBMCs from the stem cell graft donor, collected from the stem cell graft. The TCR comes from a human donor who donated a stem cell graft to a child with acute myeloid leukemia.

CDR3 region: CASSLFSTDTQYF. CDR3 nucleotide sequence: TGTGCCAGCAGTTTATTCAGCACAGATACGCAGTATTTT. The chain is built from TRBV27 and TRBJ2-3, with D unresolved. Germline V lookup: CDR1 MNHEY, CDR2 SMNVEV (reference sequence). Trimming took off 1 base at V and 0 bases at J, with 2 bases between the two ends. This CDR3 is built from 13 residues.